The 32 T cell receptor beta chains below come from one sample, sequenced in a study of blood T cells in healthy people across ages. A second PCR of roughly 7 to 11 cycles used a sample-barcoded 5' primer and a J-beta primer mix. MiXCR, applied by TCRdb to the 5' RACE reads, yields one record per CDR3 protein. The repertoire holds 920,000 or so distinct CDR3 sequences, around 45% seen once, with approximately 19% in the top ten. Sequencing input: blood. These receptors originate from an older woman in good health.

V is TRBV7-8 and J is TRBJ2-7, with D tentatively TRBD1 (6 bases). Germline CDR1 and CDR2: SGHVS and FQNEAQ. The CDR3 runs 15 residues. The ends were cut back, 5 bases at V and 3 bases at J, with 17 bases in the middle. Here the CDR3 DNA reads TGTGCCAGCAGCATCCAGACAGGAAGCGGCTACGAGCAGTACTTC. Translation: CASSIQTGSGYEQYF.

This clonotype was seen more than once but under ten times. The chain employs TRBV29-1 and TRBJ1-2; 7 bases agree with TRBD1. Per germline, CDR1 SQVTM and CDR2 ANQGSEA. The CDR3 consists of 15 residues. V gave up 3 bases and J gave up 1 base; unmatched junction bases: 8. CDR3 region: CSVDEEGAINYGYTF. In DNA form, the CDR3 reads TGCAGCGTTGACGAGGAGGGGGCGATTAACTATGGCTACACCTTC.

This clonotype was seen a handful of times. This sequence joins TRBV9 and TRBJ2-5; possibly TRBD2 for D (6 bases). Germline-derived CDR1 and CDR2 are SGDLS and YYNGEE. The CDR3 is 12 amino acids. Trimming left V 3 bases short and J 7 bases short, with 10 bases between. CDR3 region: CASSATGGTQYF. CDR3 in DNA: TGTGCCAGCAGCGCAACCGGGGGGACCCAGTACTTC.

This clonotype was detected only a few times. This chain joins TRBV7-2 and TRBJ2-4, with a possible D match to TRBD2 (5 bases). Trimming cost V 5 bases and J 4 bases, with 15 bases left between them. The CDR3 covers 15 residues. Germline V gene data show CDR1 as SGHTA and CDR2 as FQGNSA. CDR3 nucleotide sequence: TGTGCCAGCAGCCCGAGGGTTGGCGGGAAAAACATTCAGTACTTC. Translated: CASSPRVGGKNIQYF.

The V and J genes are TRBV12-3 or TRBV12-4 and TRBJ1-1, with D perhaps TRBD1 (5 bases). V was trimmed by 2 bases and J by 1 base, leaving 11 bases between them. The CDR3 contains 15 residues. This CDR3 reads CASSLRSGGNTEAFF. CDR3 bases: TGTGCCAGCAGTTTACGGTCCGGGGGGAACACTGAAGCTTTCTTT.

V is TRBV3-1 and J is TRBJ2-1, with 8 positions matching TRBD2. The CDR3 runs 16 residues. The germline V gene has CDR1 LGHDT and CDR2 YNNKEL (reference sequence). V dropped 2 bases and J dropped 7; count of bases not matched to a gene: 10. This CDR3 reads CASSQTFRLAKNEQFF. CDR3 DNA: TGTGCCAGCAGCCAAACGTTCCGACTAGCGAAAAATGAGCAGTTCTTC.

This clonotype has a count of ten or more. J is TRBJ1-6 and V is TRBV25-1, with 7 bases that match TRBD1. Trimming at V came to 5 bases and at J to 5 bases, leaving 3 bases not matched to a gene. Looked up from germline, CDR1 is MGHDK and CDR2 is SYGVNS. This CDR3 comprises 14 residues. CDR3 in DNA: TGTGCCAGCAGTTGGGACAGAGATAATTCACCCCTCCACTTT. This gives the protein CASSWDRDNSPLHF.

The genes are TRBV10-1 and TRBJ2-1, with 10 positions matching TRBD2. Germline CDR1 reads WNHNN; CDR2 reads SYGVQD (reference sequence). This CDR3 is 18 amino acids long. J lost 1 base, V lost 3 bases, and 9 bases had no gene match. The CDR3 is CASSEGLAATLSYNEQFF. The CDR3 DNA follows: TGCGCCAGCAGTGAAGGACTAGCGGCCACCCTTTCCTACAATGAGCAGTTCTTC.

The V and J genes are TRBV5-4 and TRBJ2-7; D is ambiguous. CDR1 is SGHNT, CDR2 YYREEE, per germline (reference sequence). Trimming shortened V by 0 bases and J by 2 bases, and 9 bases separated the two germline ends. The CDR3 length is 14 residues. CDR3 in DNA: TGTGCCAGCAGCTTGGACGGGCAGACCTACGAGCAGTACTTC. Translated, it gives CASSLDGQTYEQYF.

This clonotype was recorded a few times. V usage is TRBV28 and J usage is TRBJ2-7; D tentatively fits TRBD1 or TRBD2 (5 bases each). V was trimmed by 2 bases and J by 0 bases, leaving 11 bases between them. The CDR3 is 15 residues long. Germline V gene sequence: CDR1 MDHEN, CDR2 SYDVKM. CDR3 DNA: TGTGCCAGCAGTTTAACGGGACCGGGCTCCTACGAGCAGTACTTC. Amino acid sequence: CASSLTGPGSYEQYF.

This chain connects TRBV20-1 to TRBJ1-2; D is unclear. The CDR3 is 12 amino acids. The germline gives CDR1 DFQATT, CDR2 SNEGSKA (reference sequence). V was pared by 3 bases and J by 1 base, with 6 bases between. Here the CDR3 reads CSASDINYGYTF. The CDR3 DNA reads as TGCAGTGCTAGCGACATTAACTATGGCTACACCTTC.

Comments on this clonotype: This may be a read error, as it is one base from a much larger clone. CDR3 sequence: CASSLAWAGGSYEQFF. In nucleotides, the CDR3 is TGTGCCAGCAGCTTGGCCTGGGCAGGGGGCTCCTACGAGCAGTTCTTC. The rearrangement uses TRBV5-5 and TRBJ2-1; TRBD1 aligns across 8 bases. Trimming at V came to 0 bases and at J to 10 bases, leaving 12 bases not matched to a gene. The length of the CDR3 is 16 residues. CDR1 and CDR2 (germline): SGHKS, YYEKEE (reference sequence).

This clonotype was picked up many times. The CDR3 region is CSARGGGIADYNEQFF. CDR3 DNA sequence: TGCAGTGCTAGAGGAGGCGGGATCGCGGATTACAATGAGCAGTTCTTC. This chain uses TRBV20-1 with TRBJ2-1, with D maybe TRBD2 (6 bases). The CDR3 runs 16 residues. Germline CDR1 DFQATT, CDR2 SNEGSKA (reference sequence). Trimming took 1 base from V and 4 from J, leaving 17 bases between them.

This clonotype was seen a handful of times. CDR3 DNA: TGCAGTGCAGAAGGGGGGGGGAGTGAAAAACTGTTTTTT. Protein: CSAEGGGSEKLFF. V and J are TRBV20-1 and TRBJ1-4; possibly TRBD1 for D (6 bases). Germline CDR1 DFQATT, CDR2 SNEGSKA (reference sequence). V gave up 6 bases and J gave up 7 bases, with 15 bases separating them. The length of the CDR3 is 13 residues.

This chain joins TRBV20-1 and TRBJ1-1; no clear D gene. CDR1 and CDR2 (germline): DFQATT, SNEGSKA (reference sequence). This CDR3 spans 15 amino acids. The CDR3 region has the DNA TGCAGCGCCACAGCGGGTTTGACGTGGGCCACTGAAGCTTTCTTT. Protein sequence: CSATAGLTWATEAFF.

The rearrangement uses TRBV12-3 or TRBV12-4 and TRBJ2-7; 9 bases map to TRBD1. The CDR3 extends over 17 amino acids. The ends lost 5 bases at V and 0 bases at J; junction bases unmatched: 11. This chain's CDR3 is CASSLDRGTQSSYEQYF. The CDR3 DNA reads as TGTGCCAGCAGTCTCGACAGGGGGACCCAGAGCTCCTACGAGCAGTACTTC.

V is TRBV6-5 and J is TRBJ2-5, with D uncertain. The CDR3 is 14 amino acids. Germline V lookup: CDR1 MNHEY, CDR2 SVGAGI. Trimming cost V 6 bases and J 2 bases, with 13 bases left between them. This chain's CDR3 is CASRASVGQETQYF. In nucleotides, the CDR3 is TGTGCCAGCAGGGCCTCTGTAGGACAAGAGACCCAGTACTTC.

The chain joins TRBV20-1 to TRBJ2-1; D possibly corresponds to TRBD2 (6 bases). CDR3 length: 13 amino acids. Between the trimmed V and J ends, which lost 7 bases and 7 bases, there was a span of 17 bases. The germline CDR1 and CDR2 sequences are DFQATT and SNEGSKA (reference sequence). The CDR3 here is CSGRGVGRNEQFF. The CDR3 coding sequence is TGCAGTGGCCGTGGTGTCGGGAGAAATGAGCAGTTCTTC.

The J gene is TRBJ2-1, the V gene TRBV11-2, with D perhaps matching TRBD2 (6 bases). The CDR3 spans 16 residues. CDR1 and CDR2 from the germline V gene are SGHAT and FQNNGV. Trimming cost V 5 bases and J 10 bases, with 24 bases left between them. The CDR3 sequence: CASSPIRERRGREQFF. The CDR3 DNA is TGTGCCAGCAGCCCTATTAGGGAGCGGAGGGGCCGGGAGCAGTTCTTC. Filled out from reference TRBV11-2 and TRBJ2-1, the complete variable domain reads EAGVAQSPRYKIIEKRQSVAFWCNPISGHATLYWYQQILGQGPKLLIQFQNNGVVDDSQLPKDRFSAERLKGVDSTLKIQPAKLEDSAVYLCASSPIRERRGREQFFGPGTRLTVL.

The chain has TRBV6-5 and TRBJ2-5; D is perhaps TRBD1 (6 bases). V was trimmed by 2 bases and J by 2 bases, leaving 12 bases between them. From germline, CDR1 is MNHEY and CDR2 SVGAGI. The CDR3 is made up of 15 amino acids. CDR3 nucleotide sequence: TGTGCCAGCAGTTACGGCCAGGGGAGTCAAGAGACCCAGTACTTC. Translation gives CASSYGQGSQETQYF.

The chain has TRBV11-2 and TRBJ2-7; the match to TRBD1 covers 12 bases. This CDR3 comprises 16 residues. The germline V gene encodes CDR1 SGHAT and CDR2 FQNNGV. V trimming: 11 bases; J trimming: 2 bases; junction bases outside the gene matches: 13. CDR3 region: CAGDRGRTSQTYEQYF. Written as DNA, the CDR3 is TGTGCCGGGGACAGGGGGCGAACCTCCCAGACCTACGAGCAGTACTTC.

J is TRBJ2-5 and V is TRBV9, with a possible D match to TRBD2 (6 bases). The germline gives CDR1 SGDLS, CDR2 YYNGEE. Trimming removed 2 bases from V and 3 bases from J, with 8 bases in between. The CDR3 totals 13 residues. CDR3: CASSVREKETQYF. The CDR3 bases are TGTGCCAGCAGCGTCCGGGAGAAAGAGACCCAGTACTTC.

This clonotype was detected only a few times. This chain uses TRBV7-2 with TRBJ1-1; a weak D match, TRBD1 (5 bases). V gave up 5 bases and J gave up 5 bases, with 18 bases separating them. Per germline, CDR1 SGHTA and CDR2 FQGNSA. This CDR3 region has 15 residues. The CDR3 spells CASSRIPGKKTEAFF. The CDR3 DNA reads TGTGCCAGCAGCAGAATCCCAGGGAAGAAAACTGAAGCTTTCTTT.

This clonotype has a handful of counts. CDR3 residues: CASSFLTSLGEQFF. The CDR3 region has the DNA TGTGCCAGCAGTTTCCTGACTAGCTTGGGTGAGCAGTTCTTC. J is TRBJ2-1 and V is TRBV6-5, with TRBD2 identical over 7 bases. The CDR3 has 14 amino acids. Germline lookup yields CDR1 MNHEY and CDR2 SVGAGI. The V gene end was trimmed by 4 bases and the J gene end by 9 bases; junction bases not matched to a gene: 9.

Worth noting for this clonotype: A junction boundary mismatches the germline segment, possibly from a read error. The chain employs TRBV20-1 and TRBJ2-1; 12 nucleotides line up with TRBD2. The CDR3 length is 16 residues. CDR1 is DFQATT and CDR2 is SNEGSKA in the germline V gene (reference sequence). The CDR3 nucleotides read TGCAGTGCTGCCCGGACTAGCGGGGTGGGGTACAATGAGCAGTTTTTC. The encoded protein is CSAARTSGVGYNEQFF.

For this clonotype: This sequence may be a read error, since a much larger clone differs from it by one base. The chain joins TRBV7-2 to TRBJ2-3, with a tentative D call TRBD2 (6 bases). Trimming took 3 bases from V and 10 from J, leaving 11 bases between them. CDR1 and CDR2 from the germline V gene are SGHTA and FQGNSA. This CDR3 contains 12 residues. The CDR3 DNA reads TGTGCCAGCAGCTTGACTAGGTCGGCGCAGTATTTT. It yields the protein CASSLTRSAQYF.

V is TRBV24-1 and J is TRBJ2-3, with TRBD2 matching over 7 bases. V dropped 9 bases and J dropped 4; count of bases not matched to a gene: 9. Germline V gene data show CDR1 as KGHDR and CDR2 as SFDVKD. The CDR3 length is 14 residues. The CDR3 protein is CATAGTGGPDTQYF. The CDR3 DNA is TGTGCCACCGCTGGGACGGGGGGACCAGATACGCAGTATTTT.

CDR3 DNA: TGTGCCAGCAGCCAATTAGAGACGGAAGGTATGGATACGCAGTATTTT. Residues: CASSQLETEGMDTQYF. The chain combines TRBV4-2 with TRBJ2-3; D is ambiguous. Per germline, CDR1 LGHNA and CDR2 YNFKEQ. The CDR3 runs to 16 residues. V lost 2 bases and J lost 6, with 18 bases in between.

The chain is built from TRBV5-1 and TRBJ2-3, with TRBD2 matching 8 bases. Germline V gives CDR1 SGHRS, CDR2 YFSETQ. Trimming at V came to 4 bases and at J to 4 bases, leaving 11 bases not matched to a gene. This CDR3 contains 16 residues. CDR3 loop: CASSRTEGLGADTQYF. The CDR3 DNA reads as TGCGCCAGCAGCCGCACTGAGGGACTAGGAGCAGATACGCAGTATTTT.

The chain joins TRBV5-1 to TRBJ1-5; D might be TRBD1 (5 bases). This CDR3 region has 15 residues. CDR1 is SGHRS and CDR2 is YFSETQ in the germline V gene. V lost 5 bases, J lost 0 bases, and 12 bases lay in between. The CDR3: CASRSGADSNQPQHF. CDR3 DNA sequence: TGCGCCAGCAGGTCCGGGGCAGATAGCAATCAGCCCCAGCATTTT.

The chain joins TRBV20-1 to TRBJ2-1; TRBD2 aligns across 12 bases. The CDR3 has 16 amino acids. In germline, CDR1 is DFQATT, CDR2 SNEGSKA (reference sequence). V lost 3 bases to trimming and J lost 0 bases; unmatched junction nucleotides: 3. The CDR3, as DNA: TGCAGTGCTAGCGGACTAGCGGGAAGCTCCTACAATGAGCAGTTCTTC. Protein sequence: CSASGLAGSSYNEQFF.

Of note for this clonotype: A much larger clone sits a single nucleotide away, making a read error possible. This chain connects TRBV29-1 to TRBJ2-7; unclear D gene. Trimming stripped 6 bases from V and 7 bases from J, with 16 bases between. Germline V gene sequence: CDR1 SQVTM, CDR2 ANQGSEA. This CDR3 has 12 amino acids. As DNA, the CDR3 is TGCAGCGTACGGACGGCTAACAATGAGCAGTACTTC. It is translated as CSVRTANNEQYF.